The rows below give T cell receptor beta chains drawn from one sample of a study of preoperative IRX-2 immunotherapy in early breast cancer. This table comes from immunoSEQ multiplex PCR, and its TCRdb copy is limited to in-frame clones, with some not included. The sample shows roughly 34,000 clones, approximately 89% of them seen only once. Sequencing used tumor tissue, obtained after IRX-2 immunotherapy. The receptors were sampled from a human donor with breast cancer. Both conserved end residues are part of each CDR3. The D gene is left open where the match is weak. For some rows the clone size is stated as once, few or many, or as a class when expanded; others skip it.

TRBJ2-1 | . | . | TRBV19 | CASRHRNYNEQFF | TGTGCCAGTCGCCACAGGAATTACAATGAGCAGTTCTTC
TRBJ1-3 | . | . | TRBV30 | CAWSVRRSGNTIYF | TGTGCCTGGAGTGTCAGGCGCTCTGGAAACACCATATATTTT
TRBJ1-6 | TRBD1 | . | TRBV28 | CASSPGQQNSPLHF | TGTGCCAGCAGTCCGGGACAGCAAAATTCACCCCTCCACTTT
TRBJ1-4 | . | . | TRBV30 | CAWSRIKEKLFF | TGTGCCTGGAGTAGGATTAAGGAAAAACTGTTTTTT
TRBJ1-4 | . | . | TRBV19 | CASSMGARGEKLFF | TGTGCCAGTAGTATGGGGGCTCGCGGTGAAAAACTGTTTTTT
TRBJ1-3 | . | . | TRBV15 | CATSRDNVRGNTIYF | TGTGCCACCAGCAGAGATAACGTCCGGGGAAACACCATATATTTT
TRBJ2-5 | . | . | TRBV7-4 | CASSLDPVEETQYF | TGTGCCAGCAGCTTAGACCCGGTTGAAGAGACCCAGTACTTC
TRBJ1-2 | TRBD1 | . | TRBV11-3 | CASSLDRGTSSYTF | TGTGCCAGCAGCTTGGACAGGGGGACGTCGTCCTACACCTTC
TRBJ1-2 | TRBD1 | medium-sized | TRBV18 | CASSSDRGYGYTF | TGTGCCAGCTCTTCAGACAGGGGGTATGGCTACACCTTC
TRBJ2-3 | TRBD2 | . | TRBV28 | CASSLSSGGFTDTQYF | TGTGCCAGCAGTTTATCTAGCGGGGGGTTCACAGATACGCAGTATTTT
TRBJ2-1 | . | . | TRBV12-5 | CASGLGQGSYEQFF | TGTGCTAGTGGTTTAGGGCAGGGTAGCTATGAGCAGTTCTTC
TRBJ1-6 | . | . | TRBV14 | CASSRGIGGDNSPLHF | TGTGCCAGCAGCCGGGGCATCGGGGGAGATAATTCACCCCTCCACTTT
TRBJ1-6 | . | . | TRBV6-8 | CASSYFSYNSPLHF | TGTGCCAGCAGTTATTTCTCCTATAATTCACCCCTCCACTTT
TRBJ1-1 | TRBD1 | few | TRBV11-3 | CASSSQGAGTEAFF | TGTGCCAGCAGCTCACAGGGGGCGGGCACTGAAGCTTTCTTT
TRBJ1-3 | TRBD1 | . | TRBV6-8 | CASSYAKTGGGNTIYF | TGTGCCAGCAGTTACGCGAAGACAGGGGGTGGAAACACCATATATTTT
TRBJ1-1 | . | . | TRBV6-8 | CASSYSKTGRAFF | TGTGCCAGCAGTTACTCTAAAACGGGAAGAGCTTTCTTT